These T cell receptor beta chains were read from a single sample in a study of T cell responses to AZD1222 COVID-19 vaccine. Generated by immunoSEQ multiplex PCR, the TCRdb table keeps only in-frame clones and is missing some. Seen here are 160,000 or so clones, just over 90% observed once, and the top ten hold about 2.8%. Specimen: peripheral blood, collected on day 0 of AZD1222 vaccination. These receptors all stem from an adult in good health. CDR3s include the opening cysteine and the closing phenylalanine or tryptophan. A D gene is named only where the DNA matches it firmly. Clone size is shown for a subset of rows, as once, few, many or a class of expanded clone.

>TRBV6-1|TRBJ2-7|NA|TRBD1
TGTGCCAGCAGTGAAAACAGGGGTTACGAGCAGTACTTC
CASSENRGYEQYF
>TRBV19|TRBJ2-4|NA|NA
TGTGCCAGTAGTATAGATAAGGGCTACATTCAGTACTTC
CASSIDKGYIQYF
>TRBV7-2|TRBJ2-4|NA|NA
TGTGCCAGCAGCGGGGGCGCCCCCAAAAACATTCAGTACTTC
CASSGGAPKNIQYF
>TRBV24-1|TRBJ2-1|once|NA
TGTGCCACCAGTGCAGGGGCCTACAATGAGCAGTTCTTC
CATSAGAYNEQFF
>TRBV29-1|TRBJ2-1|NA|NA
TGCAGCGGATCTTACAATGAGCAGTTCTTC
CSGSYNEQFF
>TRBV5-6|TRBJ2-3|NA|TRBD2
TGTGCCAGCAGCTTGGCCGGGTATGCGGGAGGGCCAGCAGATACGCAGTATTTT
CASSLAGYAGGPADTQYF
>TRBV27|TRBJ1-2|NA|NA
TGTGCCAGCGGATTTCTAGGGGGGAGGACCTATGGCTACACCTTC
CASGFLGGRTYGYTF
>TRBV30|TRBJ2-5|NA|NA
TGTGCCTGGAGTCGGGGGTTTGAGTACGGAGAGACCCAGTACTTC
CAWSRGFEYGETQYF
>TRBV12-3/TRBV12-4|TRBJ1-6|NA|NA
TGTGCCAGCAGTTCCCCGGGATATTCACCCCTCCACTTT
CASSSPGYSPLHF
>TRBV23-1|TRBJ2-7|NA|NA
TGCGCCAGCAGTCAAGGATCGTTCTCTTCCTACGAGCAGTACTTC
CASSQGSFSSYEQYF
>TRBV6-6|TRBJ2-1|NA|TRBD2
TGTGCCAGCAGTTATAGCGGGGACTCCTACAATGAGCAGTTCTTC
CASSYSGDSYNEQFF
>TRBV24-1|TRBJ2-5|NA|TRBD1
TGTGCCACCAGTGAACCCGGGACAGGGAAAAAAGAGACCCAGTACTTC
CATSEPGTGKKETQYF
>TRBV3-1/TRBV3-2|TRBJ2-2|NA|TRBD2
TGTGCCAGCAGCCAAGTACTAGCGGGAGGAATAGGTCCCAGGGAGCTGTTTTTT
CASSQVLAGGIGPRELFF
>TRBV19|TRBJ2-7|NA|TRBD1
TGTGCCAGTAGTGGACCGGGACAGAGGGGCTACGAGCAGTACTTC
CASSGPGQRGYEQYF
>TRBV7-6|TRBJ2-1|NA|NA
TGTGCCAGCAGCCTCCCTGGTAATCTCAATGAGCAGTTCTTC
CASSLPGNLNEQFF
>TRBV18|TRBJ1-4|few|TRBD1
TGTGCCAGCTCACCCAGGGGGCAAGGTGAAAAACTGTTTTTT
CASSPRGQGEKLFF
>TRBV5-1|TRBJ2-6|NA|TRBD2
TGCGCCAGCAGCAGCGAATGGGGCGGGGGTGGCGTCCTGACTTTC
CASSSEWGGGGVLTF
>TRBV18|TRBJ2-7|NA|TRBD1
TGTGCCAGCTCACGACAGGGAGCCAGCTCCTACGAGCAGTACTTC
CASSRQGASSYEQYF
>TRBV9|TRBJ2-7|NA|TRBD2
TGTGCCAGCAGCGGAGGGACTAGCGGGAGTGTCTACGAGCAGTACTTC
CASSGGTSGSVYEQYF
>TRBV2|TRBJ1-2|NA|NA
TGTGCCAGCACCAACCCCGGACAGAACTATGGCTACACCTTC
CASTNPGQNYGYTF
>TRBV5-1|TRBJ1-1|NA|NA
TGCGCCAGCAGCCGTACGGACGGGACTGAAGCTTTCTTT
CASSRTDGTEAFF
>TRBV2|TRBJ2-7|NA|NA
TGTGCCAGCAGTCTGGGGGGGCCCTACGAGCAGTACTTC
CASSLGGPYEQYF
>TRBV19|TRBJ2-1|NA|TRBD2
TGTGCCAGTAGTATACGAGCGGGGTGGGCCAACAATGAGCAGTTCTTC
CASSIRAGWANNEQFF
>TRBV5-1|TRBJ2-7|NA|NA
TGCGCCAGCAGCCCCGACACGGCCTACGAGCAGTACTTC
CASSPDTAYEQYF
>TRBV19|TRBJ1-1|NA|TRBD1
TGTGCCAGTAGTGCCCTTCGGGGACAGGGCACTGAAGCTTTCTTT
CASSALRGQGTEAFF
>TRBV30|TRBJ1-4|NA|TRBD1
TGTGCCTGGAGTGTCTCAGGACAGGGGGTTGGAAAACTGTTTTTT
CAWSVSGQGVGKLFF
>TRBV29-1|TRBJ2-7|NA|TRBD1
TGCAGCGTTGGGGAGACAGGGACCCTTCCCTACGAGCAGTACTTC
CSVGETGTLPYEQYF
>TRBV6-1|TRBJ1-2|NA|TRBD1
TGTGCCAGCAGTGAAGCGACGGGACAGGGGTGGGAGACCTACACCTTC
CASSEATGQGWETYTF
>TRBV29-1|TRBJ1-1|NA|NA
TGCAGCGTTGTCCCTGCCACTCACACTGAAGCTTTCTTT
CSVVPATHTEAFF
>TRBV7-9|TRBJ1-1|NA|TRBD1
TGTGCCAGCAGCCCCGGGACAGGGGGGAAAGCTTTCTTT
CASSPGTGGKAFF
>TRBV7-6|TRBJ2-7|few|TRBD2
TGTGCCAGCAGCTTATGGGGGGGTGCTGAACTAGCGGGAGTCGAGCAGTACTTC
CASSLWGGAELAGVEQYF
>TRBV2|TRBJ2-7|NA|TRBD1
TGTGCCAGCAGTGCCGATACAGGGGGGTTTACCTACGAGCAGTACTTC
CASSADTGGFTYEQYF
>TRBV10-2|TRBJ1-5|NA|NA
TGCGCCAGCCTGGCTGGGGGGCTGAATAGCAATCAGCCCCAGCATTTT
CASLAGGLNSNQPQHF
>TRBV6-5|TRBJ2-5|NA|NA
TGTGCCAGCAGAGCGGTGGAGGAGACCCAGTACTTC
CASRAVEETQYF
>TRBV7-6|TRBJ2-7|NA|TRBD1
TGTGCCAGCAGCCATGGGACAGGGAGAGGCTACGAGCAGTACTTC
CASSHGTGRGYEQYF
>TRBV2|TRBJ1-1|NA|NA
TGTGCCAGCAGTGTGGGGAGGGGAAGGAACACTGAAGCTTTCTTT
CASSVGRGRNTEAFF
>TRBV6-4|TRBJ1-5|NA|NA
TGTGCCAGCAGTGACTCGGTGGGTCAGCCCCAGCATTTT
CASSDSVGQPQHF
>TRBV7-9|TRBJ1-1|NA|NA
TGTGCCAGCAGCCCGGACACTGAAGCTTTCTTT
CASSPDTEAFF
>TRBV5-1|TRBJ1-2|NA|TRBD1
TGCGCCAGCAGCACCTCACCGGGACAGGGATTTGGCTACACCTTC
CASSTSPGQGFGYTF
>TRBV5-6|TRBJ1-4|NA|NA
TGTGCCAGCAGCCTAATGTCGGTAGCAACTAATGAAAAACTGTTTTTT
CASSLMSVATNEKLFF
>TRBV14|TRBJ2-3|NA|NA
TGTGCCAGCAGCCAAGAAGCGCGGGTCTTGGGCACAGATACGCAGTATTTT
CASSQEARVLGTDTQYF
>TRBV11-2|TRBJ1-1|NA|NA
TGTGCCAGCAGCTTAGCGGGGGCCCATCGGCGGGCTTTCTTT
CASSLAGAHRRAFF
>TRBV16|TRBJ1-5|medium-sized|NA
TGTGCCAGCAGCCACGGGGGTATCGATCAGCCCCAGCATTTT
CASSHGGIDQPQHF
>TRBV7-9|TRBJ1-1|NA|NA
TGTGCCAGCAGCTTAGGGACGGAGAACACTGAAGCTTTCTTT
CASSLGTENTEAFF
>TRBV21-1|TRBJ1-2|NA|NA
TGTGCCAGCAGCAAAATTCGAGACAACCTCCCGATGGGATGCTACACCTTC
CASSKIRDNLPMGCYTF
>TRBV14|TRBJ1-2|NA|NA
TGTGCCAGCAGCCAAGACCTAAAGGGTATTGGCTACACCTTC
CASSQDLKGIGYTF